The 28 T cell receptor beta chains below were found in one sample sequenced in a study of CD8 T cells in Susac syndrome. Random hexamers primed reverse transcription of about 0.5 to 1 ug RNA. TCRdb recomputed calls from the immunoSEQ multiplex PCR reads with MiXCR, one row per CDR3 protein. The sample lists roughly 190,000 distinct CDR3 sequences, approximately 93% seen once, with about 0.1% in the top ten. Sequencing was carried out using CD4+ T cells from PBMCs. These receptors were taken from a human donor in good health.

In this sample, this clonotype turned up once. At one of its ends the junction is not consistent with the germline gene, which may arise from a read error. This chain links TRBV30 with TRBJ2-7; perhaps D is TRBD1 or TRBD2 (5 bases each). The CDR3 runs to 12 residues. Germline assignment: CDR1 GTSNPN and CDR2 SVGIG (reference sequence). CDR3 loop: CGWNSGTNEQYF. CDR3 nucleotides: TGTGGCTGGAACTCAGGGACCAACGAGCAGTACTTC. The whole variable domain, filled in from reference TRBV30 and TRBJ2-7, reads SQTIHQWPATLVQPVGSPLSLECTVEGTSNPNLYWYRQAAGRGLQLLFYSVGIGQISSEVPQNLSASRPQDRQFILSSKKLLLSDSGFYLCGWNSGTNEQYFGPGTRLTVT.

This clonotype was counted once. The chain links TRBV29-1 to TRBJ2-3; the D gene could be TRBD1 or TRBD2 (5 bases each). The CDR3 is 14 residues long. Germline-derived CDR1 and CDR2 are SQVTM and ANQGSEA. Trimming left V 7 bases short and J 5 bases short, with 19 bases between. CDR3 coding DNA: TGCAGCGCTGATCGGGACCCGGGTGGAGATACGCAGTATTTT. Amino acids: CSADRDPGGDTQYF.

There are a few counts of this clonotype. J is TRBJ2-3 and V is TRBV7-8, with D perhaps given as TRBD1 or TRBD2 (6 bases each). Germline CDR1 and CDR2: SGHVS and FQNEAQ. V was cut by 0 bases and J by 4 bases, with 17 bases left in between. This CDR3 is built from 17 residues. The CDR3 reads CASSLASKPRGPDTQYF. DNA of the CDR3: TGTGCCAGCAGCTTAGCCTCAAAACCCCGGGGGCCAGATACGCAGTATTTT.

The chain has TRBV2 and TRBJ2-3; D not certain. The DNA end is more similar to TRBJ1-5, so the J call may be wrong. The CDR3 has 11 residues. Germline values: CDR1 SNHLY, CDR2 FYNNEI. In nucleotides, the CDR3 is TGTGCCAGCAGTGTGGGAGATACGCAGCATTTT. This codes for CASSVGDTQHF.

DNA of the CDR3: TGTGCCAGCAGCGATGGGTACGAGCAGTACGTC. As protein: CASSDGYEQYV. This chain uses TRBV6-2 or TRBV6-3 with TRBJ2-7; no firm D call. Trimming shortened V by 6 bases and J by 4 bases, and 7 bases separated the two germline ends. The CDR3 runs 11 residues. Germline CDR1 reads MNHEY; CDR2 reads SVGEGT.

The J gene is TRBJ1-4, the V gene TRBV29-1; a weak D match, TRBD1 (5 bases). The V gene lost 7 bases and the J gene lost 8 bases, with 17 bases spanning the gap. The CDR3 spans 13 residues. Germline V CDR1 and CDR2: SQVTM, ANQGSEA. CDR3 loop: CSAPGLNQEKLFF. The CDR3 nucleotides read TGCAGCGCCCCGGGACTGAATCAAGAAAAACTGTTTTTT.

The count of this clonotype is one. This chain joins TRBV4-2 and TRBJ2-5, with TRBD2 identical over 7 bases. Germline assignment: CDR1 LGHNA and CDR2 YNFKEQ. V dropped 5 bases and J dropped 2; count of bases not matched to a gene: 5. The CDR3 totals 14 residues. The chain's CDR3 is CASSWGLIQETQYF. DNA of the CDR3: TGTGCCAGCAGCTGGGGACTAATTCAAGAGACCCAGTACTTC.

This clonotype came up once. The chain carries TRBV5-1 and TRBJ1-5; 7 bases fit TRBD1. The length of the CDR3 is 15 residues. Trimming cost V 0 bases and J 8 bases; bases outside gene matches: 8. Germline CDR1 reads SGHRS; CDR2 reads YFSETQ. CDR3 nucleotide sequence: TGCGCCAGCAGCTTGGCCGGGACAGCCTGGGAGCCCCAGCATTTT. Its protein product is CASSLAGTAWEPQHF.

This chain connects TRBV5-1 to TRBJ1-6; D is possibly TRBD1 (6 bases). CDR3 length: 16 amino acids. The V end was cut by 0 bases, the J end by 7 bases, with 14 bases between. The germline V gene encodes CDR1 SGHRS and CDR2 YFSETQ. CDR3 nucleotides: TGCGCCAGCAGCTTGGTACAGGGCATTAGGAATTCACCCCTCCACTTT. It is translated as CASSLVQGIRNSPLHF.

The rearrangement joins TRBV19 to TRBJ1-2, with 7 bases fitting TRBD1. CDR1 is LNHDA and CDR2 is SQIVND in the germline V gene (reference sequence). The CDR3 runs to 14 residues. J was trimmed by 2 bases and V by 5 bases; bases with no gene match: 5. This CDR3 reads CASSATGPNYGYTF. The CDR3 nucleotides are TGTGCCAGTAGTGCGACAGGGCCCAACTATGGCTACACCTTC.

The chain links TRBV20-1 to TRBJ1-4; the D is unclear. The CDR3 consists of 13 residues. Germline CDR1 reads DFQATT; CDR2 reads SNEGSKA (reference sequence). V was clipped by 6 bases and J by 0 bases, with 8 bases between them. CDR3: CSAFNSTNEKLFF. The CDR3 DNA reads TGCAGTGCCTTCAACTCAACTAATGAAAAACTGTTTTTT.

The V and J genes are TRBV9 and TRBJ2-5; no definite D call. The V end was cut by 0 bases, the J end by 1 base, with 7 bases between. The CDR3 is 14 residues long. The germline gives CDR1 SGDLS, CDR2 YYNGEE. The CDR3 loop is CASSVGASQETQYF. The CDR3 nucleotides read TGTGCCAGCAGCGTAGGGGCCTCCCAAGAGACCCAGTACTTC. The variable domain in full, with the rest retrieved from reference TRBV9 and TRBJ2-5, is DSGVTQTPKHLITATGQRVTLRCSPRSGDLSVYWYQQSLDQGLQFLIQYYNGEERAKGNILERFSAQQFPDLHSELNLSSLELGDSALYFCASSVGASQETQYFGPGTRLLVL.

This sequence joins TRBV2 and TRBJ1-2; perhaps TRBD1 as D (6 bases). This CDR3 region has 13 residues. Trimming stripped 2 bases from V and 7 bases from J, with 11 bases between. Germline loops: CDR1 SNHLY, CDR2 FYNNEI. CDR3 region: CASSEQGHGGYTF. The CDR3 DNA follows: TGTGCCAGCAGTGAACAGGGGCACGGTGGCTACACCTTC.

The rearrangement uses TRBV18 and TRBJ2-5; the D is unclear. In germline, CDR1 is KGHSH, CDR2 LQKENI. Trimming left V 0 bases short and J 2 bases short, with 10 bases between. This CDR3 comprises 15 residues. In nucleotides, the CDR3 is TGTGCCAGCTCACCACCGGACGGGCTACAAGAGACCCAGTACTTC. Amino acids: CASSPPDGLQETQYF.

This chain links TRBV18 with TRBJ2-5; D ambiguous. V was pared by 0 bases and J by 5 bases, with 4 bases between. Germline CDR1 reads KGHSH; CDR2 reads LQKENI. This CDR3 contains 12 residues. CDR3 coding DNA: TGTGCCAGCTCACCACCGCAGGAGACCCAGTACTTC. This translates into CASSPPQETQYF. Supplemented by reference TRBV18 and TRBJ2-5, the full variable domain reads NAGVMQNPRHLVRRRGQEARLRCSPMKGHSHVYWYRQLPEEGLKFMVYLQKENIIDESGMPKERFSAEFPKEGPSILRIQQVVRGDSAAYFCASSPPQETQYFGPGTRLLVL.

This clonotype has only a few counts. This sequence joins TRBV6-6 and TRBJ2-5, with D possibly TRBD1 on 6 matching bases. Trimming took 4 bases from V and 4 from J, leaving 13 bases between them. The CDR3 loop spans 14 amino acids. Germline loops: CDR1 MNHNY, CDR2 SVGAGI (reference sequence). The CDR3 DNA is TGTGCCAGCAGTTTGACCCGAGGGGGAGAGACCCAGTACTTC. Its translation is CASSLTRGGETQYF.

This clonotype was seen a single time. The chain combines TRBV28 with TRBJ1-5; D perhaps matches TRBD1 (5 bases). The CDR3 covers 14 residues. V lost 6 bases and J 6 bases, leaving 15 bases between the germline ends. Per the germline V gene, CDR1 is MDHEN and CDR2 is SYDVKM. This chain's CDR3 is CASRKGTAGQPQHF. CDR3 coding DNA: TGTGCCAGCAGGAAGGGGACTGCTGGTCAGCCCCAGCATTTT. The full variable domain, in which reference TRBV28 and TRBJ1-5 provide the parts outside the CDR3, is DVKVTQSSRYLVKRTGEKVFLECVQDMDHENMFWYRQDPGLGLRLIYFSYDVKMKEKGDIPEGYSVSREKKERFSLILESASTNQTSMYLCASRKGTAGQPQHFGDGTRLSIL.

This clonotype appeared a single time. V usage is TRBV7-2 and J usage is TRBJ1-2; no clear D. The CDR3 extends over 13 amino acids. V was pared by 4 bases and J by 5 bases, with 11 bases between. Germline V gene sequence: CDR1 SGHTA, CDR2 FQGNSA. The DNA for the CDR3 is TGTGCCAGCAGCTACGGGCTGAAATATGGCTACACCTTC. Amino acid sequence: CASSYGLKYGYTF.

The DNA of the CDR3 is TGTGCCAGCAGCCGGTTAGCGGGGGGACCCTACAATGAGCAGTTCTTC. It specifies CASSRLAGGPYNEQFF. The chain is built from TRBV14 and TRBJ2-1; 10 positions agree with TRBD2. The CDR3 is made up of 16 amino acids. Germline values: CDR1 SGHDN, CDR2 FVKESK. With 4 bases clipped from V and 2 bases from J, the junction kept 5 bases outside the gene matches.

The J gene is TRBJ2-7, the V gene TRBV9; D may be TRBD1 (5 bases). CDR3 length equals 14 residues. Germline CDR1 SGDLS, CDR2 YYNGEE. Trimming stripped 0 bases from V and 5 bases from J, with 12 bases between. CDR3 sequence: CASSVGEGEHEQYV. CDR3 nucleotides: TGTGCCAGCAGCGTAGGGGAAGGGGAACACGAGCAGTACGTC.

The V call is TRBV7-2, the J call TRBJ2-7; 16 bases map to TRBD2. This CDR3 has 19 amino acids. The V gene's germline CDR1 is SGHTA and CDR2 FQGNSA. V lost 4 bases and J lost 1; bases outside the gene matches: 10. The CDR3 loop reads CASSSVPGLAGGPSYEQYF. The CDR3 DNA follows: TGTGCCAGCAGCTCCGTACCGGGACTAGCGGGGGGGCCATCCTACGAGCAGTACTTC.

This chain joins TRBV11-2 and TRBJ2-2, with 8 bases that match TRBD2. Trimming removed 1 base from V and 4 bases from J; junction bases left unmatched: 2. The CDR3 totals 15 residues. Germline V gives CDR1 SGHAT, CDR2 FQNNGV. CDR3 DNA: TGTGCCAGCAGCTTAGTAGCGGGGCCCACCGGGGAGCTGTTTTTT. It specifies CASSLVAGPTGELFF. The entire variable domain, with the rest obtained from reference TRBV11-2 and TRBJ2-2, is as follows: EAGVAQSPRYKIIEKRQSVAFWCNPISGHATLYWYQQILGQGPKLLIQFQNNGVVDDSQLPKDRFSAERLKGVDSTLKIQPAKLEDSAVYLCASSLVAGPTGELFFGEGSRLTVL.

The V call is TRBV20-1, the J call TRBJ2-2, with TRBD1 matching 9 bases. The ends lost 6 bases at V and 5 bases at J; junction bases unmatched: 7. CDR3 length equals 14 residues. From germline, CDR1 is DFQATT and CDR2 SNEGSKA (reference sequence). The CDR3: CSATTTGGTGELFF. CDR3 bases: TGCAGTGCCACTACGACAGGGGGGACCGGGGAGCTGTTTTTT.

V is TRBV12-3 or TRBV12-4 and J is TRBJ1-2; D is ambiguous. The V end lost 6 bases, the J end lost 6 bases, and 8 bases lay between the germline ends. The CDR3 is made up of 11 amino acids. Here the CDR3 DNA reads TGTGCCAGCAGCCAATTCGATGGCTACACCTTC. Its protein is CASSQFDGYTF.

The gene calls are TRBV4-1 and TRBJ1-2; 9 nucleotides align to TRBD1. J lost 3 bases, V lost 5 bases, and 10 bases had no gene match. Per the germline V gene, CDR1 is MGHRA and CDR2 is YSYEKL. The CDR3 extends over 16 amino acids. CDR3 in DNA: TGCGCCAGCAGCTCCTTGAGGGACAGGGTGGACTATGGCTACACCTTC. Its translation is CASSSLRDRVDYGYTF.

The CDR3: CASSPRRDEQFF. DNA of the CDR3: TGTGCCAGCAGCCCCCGTAGGGATGAGCAGTTCTTC. The chain employs TRBV7-2 and TRBJ2-1; D unclear. CDR1 and CDR2 from the germline V gene are SGHTA and FQGNSA. The CDR3 loop spans 12 amino acids. The ends were cut back, 5 bases at V and 8 bases at J, with 10 bases in the middle.

The chain joins TRBV6-5 to TRBJ1-2; 10 nucleotides line up with TRBD1. The trim removed 2 bases at V and 7 bases at J, leaving 7 bases unmatched. CDR1 and CDR2 from the germline V gene are MNHEY and SVGAGI. The CDR3 is 15 residues long. CDR3 sequence (DNA): TGTGCCAGCAGTTACAAGGGACAGGGGAAGGCTGGCTACACCTTC. Residues: CASSYKGQGKAGYTF.

The rearrangement joins TRBV29-1 to TRBJ1-1; TRBD1 matches at 8 bases. The V segment lost 7 bases and the J segment 1 base; nucleotides outside the gene matches: 8. This CDR3 region has 14 residues. CDR1 is SQVTM and CDR2 is ANQGSEA in the germline V gene. CDR3 DNA: TGCAGCGGTGGACAGGGAGGATGGAACACTGAAGCTTTCTTT. The encoded protein is CSGGQGGWNTEAFF. Based on the CDR3 plus reference TRBV29-1 and TRBJ1-1, the full variable domain is SAVISQKPSRDICQRGTSLTIQCQVDSQVTMMFWYRQQPGQSLTLIATANQGSEATYESGFVIDKFPISRPNLTFSTLTVSNMSPEDSSIYLCSGGQGGWNTEAFFGQGTRLTVV.